This T cell receptor (beta chain) was identified during a study of control samples from healthy donors and cancer patients. Sequencing used immunoSEQ multiplex PCR; TCRdb keeps in-frame clones, though not all of them. The sample includes about 92,000 clones, about four fifths of them seen just once. The CDR3 covers 12 residues. Trimming took 6 bases from V and 5 from J; bases not matched to a gene: 2. Germline CDR1 is SNHLY and CDR2 is FYNNEI. The V gene is TRBV2, the J gene TRBJ1-1; 8 bases map to TRBD1. The clonotype comes from a woman aged 55-69 years in good health. Sequenced material: blood. The CDR3 spells CASRRTGTEAFF. Written as DNA, the CDR3 is TGTGCCAGCAGGCGGACAGGGACTGAAGCTTTCTTT.